This T cell receptor beta chain stems from a study of CD8+ T cells in alopecia areata. Whole-study context: Among treated patients, oral tofacitinib was administered at 5 to 10 mg twice daily. Tofacitinib therapy took 6 to 18 months; 6 months off drug came after.

CDR3 length equals 14 residues. The V and J ends lost 11 bases and 0 bases, in that order; junction bases with no gene match: 4. CDR1 is SNHLY, CDR2 FYNNEI, per germline. Notes on the study in general: Scalp data also include sequences from resident alphabeta T cells of normal skin.

PBMCs served as the source from which CD4+ and CD8+ T cells were sorted. cDNA reverse transcribed from extracted RNA served as the sequencing template. Sequencing was performed with immunoSEQ multiplex PCR; in TCRdb, only in-frame clones are kept and a portion is missing. Among 140,000 or so clones listed, about 47% were seen once. To note about this clone: Its antigen is currently unknown.

The specimen comprised CD4+ T cells sorted from blood, sampled at week 0. This chain uses TRBV2 with TRBJ2-6; TRBD2 matches 7 bases. This clonotype originated in a human donor with alopecia areata. The CDR3 reads CALGGNSGANVLTF. DNA for the CDR3: TGTGCCTTGGGGGGGAACTCTGGGGCCAACGTCCTGACTTTC.